A single sample gave rise to the 9 T cell receptor beta chains below, sequenced in a study of T cell responses to AZD1222 COVID-19 vaccine. This table comes from immunoSEQ multiplex PCR, and its TCRdb copy is limited to in-frame clones, with some not included. Among 93,000 or so clones listed, over 80% were seen once. The material sequenced was peripheral blood, taken on day 0 of AZD1222 vaccination. All receptors come from an adult in good health.

This clone was detected only once. The gene calls are TRBV10-3 and TRBJ2-3; 13 nucleotides match TRBD2. Germline loops: CDR1 ENHRY, CDR2 SYGVKD. This CDR3 region has 16 residues. V dropped 0 bases and J dropped 6; count of bases not matched to a gene: 3. CDR3 region: CAISESPTSGGDTQYF. For the CDR3, the DNA is TGTGCCATCAGTGAGTCGCCGACTAGCGGGGGGGATACGCAGTATTTT.

This clone was observed a single time. This chain links TRBV6-2 or TRBV6-3 with TRBJ2-7; possible D gene TRBD2, 6 bases. V was cut by 0 bases and J by 3 bases, with 15 bases left in between. The germline V gene encodes CDR1 MNHEY and CDR2 SVGEGT. This CDR3 has 16 amino acids. For the CDR3, the DNA is TGTGCCAGCAGTTACTCTGTTAGCGGAGAGGGCTACGAGCAGTACTTC. Protein: CASSYSVSGEGYEQYF.

The V gene is TRBV5-1, the J gene TRBJ2-7, with 8 bases aligning to TRBD1. The CDR3 is 15 residues long. With V trimmed by 2 bases and J by 4 bases, 8 bases remained unmatched. CDR1 is SGHRS and CDR2 is YFSETQ in the germline V gene. CDR3 amino acids: CASSFTSGTGYEQYF. CDR3 bases: TGCGCCAGCAGCTTTACCTCCGGGACAGGATACGAGCAGTACTTC.

The chain has TRBV11-1 and TRBJ1-4; a possible D gene is TRBD1 (5 bases). The ends were cut back, 5 bases at V and 14 bases at J, with 15 bases in the middle. This CDR3 is built from 12 residues. Germline V gives CDR1 SGHAT, CDR2 FQDESV (reference sequence). The CDR3 protein is CASSLLGGVLFF. The CDR3 DNA reads as TGTGCCAGCAGCCTCCTTGGGGGAGTGCTGTTTTTT.

This CDR3 is CASSLVWQGAYGYTF. CDR3 in DNA: TGTGCCAGCAGCTTAGTTTGGCAGGGGGCATATGGCTACACCTTC. V and J are TRBV7-9 and TRBJ1-2; 8 nucleotides line up with TRBD1. After removal of 1 base from V and 5 bases from J, the junction contained 6 bases not matched to a gene. The CDR3 contains 15 residues. Looked up from germline, CDR1 is SEHNR and CDR2 is FQNEAQ (reference sequence).

The chain recombines TRBV7-9 with TRBJ1-5, with 8 bases fitting TRBD1. Germline CDR1 SEHNR, CDR2 FQNEAQ (reference sequence). The CDR3 sequence is 15 residues long. V lost 4 bases, J lost 6 bases, and 8 bases stayed unmatched. The CDR3 DNA reads as TGTGCCAGCAGCTGGGCGACAGGGGTGGGTCAGCCCCAGCATTTT. Its protein product is CASSWATGVGQPQHF.

J is TRBJ1-2 and V is TRBV24-1; 7 bases fit TRBD1. J lost 0 bases, V lost 4 bases, and 4 bases had no gene match. The CDR3 consists of 15 residues. The germline V gene encodes CDR1 KGHDR and CDR2 SFDVKD. The CDR3 sequence: CATSDRDRTNYGYTF. The CDR3 bases are TGTGCCACCAGTGACCGGGACAGAACTAACTATGGCTACACCTTC.

The chain couples TRBV7-9 to TRBJ1-1; TRBD1 is a possible D gene (5 bases). V lost 9 bases to trimming and J lost 5 bases, with 16 bases between them. The CDR3 loop spans 13 amino acids. Germline V CDR1 and CDR2: SEHNR, FQNEAQ (reference sequence). The CDR3 is CARLVRERTEAFF. The CDR3 DNA sequence: TGTGCCAGACTAGTCAGGGAAAGGACTGAAGCTTTCTTT. Variable domain in full (rest from reference TRBV7-9 and TRBJ1-1): DTGVSQNPRHKITKRGQNVTFRCDPISEHNRLYWYRQTLGQGPEFLTYFQNEAQLEKSRLLSDRFSAERPKGSFSTLEIQRTEQGDSAMYLCARLVRERTEAFFGQGTRLTVV.

The CDR3 nucleotides read TGTGCCAGCAGTTACTTGGGCCAGGGGAAGTATGGCTACACCTTC. Residues: CASSYLGQGKYGYTF. This chain uses TRBV6-2 or TRBV6-3 with TRBJ1-2; D is perhaps TRBD1 (6 bases). Germline values: CDR1 MNHEY, CDR2 SVGEGT. The germline V and J ends were trimmed by 1 base and 5 bases, with 14 bases remaining between them. The CDR3 loop spans 15 amino acids.